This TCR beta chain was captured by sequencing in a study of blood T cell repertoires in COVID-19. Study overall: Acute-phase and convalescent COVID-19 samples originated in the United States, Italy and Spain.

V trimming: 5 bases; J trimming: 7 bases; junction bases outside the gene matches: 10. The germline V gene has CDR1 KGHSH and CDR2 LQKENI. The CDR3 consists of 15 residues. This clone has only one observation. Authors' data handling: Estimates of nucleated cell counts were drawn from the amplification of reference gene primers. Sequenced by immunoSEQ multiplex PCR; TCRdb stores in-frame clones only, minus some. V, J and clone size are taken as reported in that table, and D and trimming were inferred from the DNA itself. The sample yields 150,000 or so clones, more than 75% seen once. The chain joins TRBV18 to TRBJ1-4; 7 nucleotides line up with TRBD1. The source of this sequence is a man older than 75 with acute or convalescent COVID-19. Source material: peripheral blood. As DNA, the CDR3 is TGTGCCAGCTCAGCCGGGACAGCCCCTAGTGAAAAACTGTTTTTT. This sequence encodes CASSAGTAPSEKLFF.